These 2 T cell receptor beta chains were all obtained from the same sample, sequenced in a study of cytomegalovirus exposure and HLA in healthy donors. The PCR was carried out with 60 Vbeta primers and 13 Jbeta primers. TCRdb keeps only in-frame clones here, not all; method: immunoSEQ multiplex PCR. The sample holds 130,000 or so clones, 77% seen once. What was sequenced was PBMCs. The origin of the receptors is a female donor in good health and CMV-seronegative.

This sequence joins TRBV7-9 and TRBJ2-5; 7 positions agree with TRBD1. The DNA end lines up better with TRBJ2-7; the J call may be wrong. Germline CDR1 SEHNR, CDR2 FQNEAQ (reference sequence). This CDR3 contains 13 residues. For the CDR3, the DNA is TGTGCCAGCAGCTCCACAGGGGTGGGCGAGCAGTACTTC. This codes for CASSSTGVGEQYF.

CDR3 loop: CASSVGAIATYEQYF. Written as DNA, the CDR3 is TGTGCCAGCAGCGTAGGGGCCATTGCAACATACGAGCAGTACTTC. The chain joins TRBV9 to TRBJ2-7; D unresolved. Germline V lookup: CDR1 SGDLS, CDR2 YYNGEE. The ends were cut back, 0 bases at V and 4 bases at J, with 14 bases in the middle. The CDR3 contains 15 residues. The full variable domain, with the rest looked up from reference TRBV9 and TRBJ2-7, is DSGVTQTPKHLITATGQRVTLRCSPRSGDLSVYWYQQSLDQGLQFLIQYYNGEERAKGNILERFSAQQFPDLHSELNLSSLELGDSALYFCASSVGAIATYEQYFGPGTRLTVT.